The 11 T cell receptor beta chains below all came from one sample that was sequenced in a study of cytomegalovirus exposure and HLA in healthy donors. 13 Jbeta primers and 60 Vbeta primers were used for the PCR. The method was immunoSEQ multiplex PCR; TCRdb's version includes in-frame clones alone and lacks a portion of them. The sample yields under 200,000 clones, about 85% seen once. Sequencing used PBMCs. The origin of the receptors is a man between 18 and 29 years old in good health and CMV-seronegative.

The chain combines TRBV7-7 with TRBJ2-5, with 10 positions matching TRBD1. The trim removed 3 bases at V and 5 bases at J, leaving 6 bases unmatched. CDR1 is SSHAT and CDR2 is FNYEAQ in the germline V gene (reference sequence). This CDR3 spans 15 amino acids. CDR3 region: CASSFRTGGVETQYF. The CDR3 nucleotides are TGTGCCAGCAGCTTCAGGACAGGGGGAGTGGAGACCCAGTACTTC.

DNA for the CDR3: TGTGCCAGCAGTTCCGGGAGACAGGGCTACGAGCAGTACTTC. This translates into CASSSGRQGYEQYF. The chain combines TRBV6-1 with TRBJ2-7; D is perhaps TRBD1 (7 bases). CDR1 is MNHNS and CDR2 is SASEGT in the germline V gene. Trimming stripped 5 bases from V and 3 bases from J, with 14 bases between. CDR3 size: 14 residues.

This chain links TRBV7-3 with TRBJ2-2, with D tentatively TRBD2 (5 bases). Between the trimmed V and J ends, which lost 4 bases and 6 bases, there was a span of 12 bases. There are 14 residues in the CDR3. Germline-derived CDR1 and CDR2 are SGHTA and FQGTGA. Here the CDR3 DNA reads TGTGCCAGCAGCTCCCGGGGTGGGCCCGGGGAGCTGTTTTTT. It codes for CASSSRGGPGELFF.

The chain couples TRBV5-5 to TRBJ2-7, with no clear D. CDR1 and CDR2 (germline): SGHKS, YYEKEE (reference sequence). The CDR3 loop spans 16 amino acids. The V end lost 0 bases, the J end lost 1 base, and 14 bases lay between the germline ends. CDR3 coding DNA: TGTGCCAGCAGCTTGGCCCCGTCACCTAAGTCCTACGAGCAGTACTTC. Protein product: CASSLAPSPKSYEQYF.

DNA of the CDR3: TGTGCCAGCAGTTACCGGGACAGCTTGTATGGCTACACCTTC. Amino acids: CASSYRDSLYGYTF. The chain employs TRBV6-6 and TRBJ1-2; 7 positions match TRBD1. CDR1 is MNHNY and CDR2 is SVGAGI in the germline V gene (reference sequence). The CDR3 runs 14 residues. With V trimmed by 2 bases and J by 5 bases, 5 bases remained unmatched.

The V gene is TRBV18, the J gene TRBJ2-2; a weak D match, TRBD2 (6 bases). Germline V gene data show CDR1 as KGHSH and CDR2 as LQKENI. The CDR3 contains 14 residues. Trimming pared 1 base from V and 6 bases from J, leaving 9 bases between. Here the CDR3 reads CASSPLADAGELFF. Here the CDR3 DNA reads TGTGCCAGCTCACCACTAGCGGATGCCGGGGAGCTGTTTTTT.

Details on this clone: One end of the junction is discordant with germline, which a read error may explain. The chain uses TRBV7-9 and TRBJ1-1; a weak D match, TRBD1 (6 bases). CDR1 SEHNR and CDR2 FQNEAQ come from the germline V gene (reference sequence). The CDR3 spans 16 residues. CDR3 region: CSSSFEGGIGGTEAFF. As DNA, the CDR3 is TGTTCCAGCAGTTTCGAGGGGGGGATTGGTGGGACTGAAGCTTTCTTT.

Remarks on this clone: Its ends do not fully match the called genes, so a read error is possible. The rearrangement uses TRBV7-9 and TRBJ2-7; D gene uncertain. This CDR3 has 11 residues. Germline CDR1 SEHNR, CDR2 FQNEAQ (reference sequence). The CDR3 DNA reads TGTTCCAGCAGCACCCCGGACGAGCAGTACTTC. Its translation is CSSSTPDEQYF.

In DNA form, the CDR3 reads TGTGCCAGCAGCCCCCGAGGGGGGGTGACGCAGTATTTT. This codes for CASSPRGGVTQYF. The rearrangement links TRBV11-3 to TRBJ2-3; possible D gene TRBD2, 7 bases. The CDR3 loop spans 13 amino acids. V lost 5 bases, J lost 9 bases, and 15 bases lay in between. The germline CDR1 and CDR2 sequences are SGHNT and YENEEA. Variable domain in full (rest from reference TRBV11-3 and TRBJ2-3): EAGVVQSPRYKIIEKKQPVAFWCNPISGHNTLYWYLQNLGQGPELLIRYENEEAVDDSQLPKDRFSAERLKGVDSTLKIQPAELGDSAVYLCASSPRGGVTQYFGPGTRLTVL.

V and J are TRBV6-5 and TRBJ1-4; TRBD1 is a possible D gene (6 bases). Germline lookup yields CDR1 MNHEY and CDR2 SVGAGI. This CDR3 contains 15 residues. V dropped 0 bases and J dropped 5 bases, with 10 bases sitting between them. CDR3 in amino acids: CASSYSKGVNEKLFF. DNA of the CDR3: TGTGCCAGCAGTTACTCGAAGGGGGTAAATGAAAAACTGTTTTTT.

The rearrangement links TRBV11-3 to TRBJ2-2; 13 bases agree with TRBD2. CDR1 is SGHNT, CDR2 YENEEA, per germline. The length of the CDR3 is 16 residues. V was pared by 5 bases and J by 6 bases, with 6 bases of the junction left unmatched. The CDR3 DNA reads as TGTGCCAGCAGCCCAGGACTAGCGGGGGTGGCCGGGGAGCTGTTTTTT. Translation: CASSPGLAGVAGELFF.